This T cell receptor (beta chain) was captured in a study of shared clonotypes between healthy human individuals. Study-level findings and limits: The generation probabilities recorded for non-shared clonotypes fell below those of clonotypes shared by all four donors.

The assay was immunoSEQ multiplex PCR, and TCRdb's table has in-frame clones only and misses some. This table holds around 2.5 million clones, roughly 93% found once. About this clone itself: Its antigen is unknown.

V was pared by 4 bases and J by 5 bases, with 6 bases between. The CDR3 runs 11 residues. Germline V CDR1 and CDR2: LNHDA, SQIVND (reference sequence). The chain combines TRBV19 with TRBJ2-7; D is unclear. This TCR was recovered from a man aged 18 to 30 in good health. Some clones in this sample may be carry-over from other donors' samples. Sequencing input: naive CD4+ T cells from PBMCs. The subset is: CD45RA+ positively selected. CDR3 in amino acids: CASSTRDEQYF. The DNA for the CDR3 is TGTGCCAGTAGTACAAGAGACGAGCAGTACTTC.